The clone carrying this T cell receptor (beta chain) was seen a handful of times. Antigen unknown. These data come from a study of post-analysis software for immune sequencing data. Study-level background: There were relapsing-remitting, secondary progressive and progressive-relapsing multiple sclerosis among the disease courses included. Overall study results and limits: Controls showed lower frequencies than patients for roughly 5 TRBV segments, and TRBV5-6, TRBV5-1 and TRBV20-1 were among these. Patients with multiple sclerosis recorded significantly lower normalized Chao1 diversity than controls, the study found. F measure showed strong co-clustering of same-batch samples.

The library was made from cDNA and included unique molecular identifiers. cDNA molecules numbering 400,000 to 550,000 came from around 0.96 to 9.9 million T cells. TCRdb re-called the PCR reads through MiXCR, storing one row per CDR3 protein. The data show hundreds of thousands of distinct CDR3 sequences, around 60% seen once. Germline V CDR1 and CDR2: ENHRY, SYGVKD. The CDR3 has 13 residues. V trimming: 5 bases; J trimming: 2 bases; junction bases outside the gene matches: 2. Material for sequencing was blood. This receptor was identified in a girl aged 2 to 9 with multiple sclerosis. The chain links TRBV10-3 to TRBJ2-5; 7 bases match TRBD1. The DNA of the CDR3 is TGTGCCATCAGTCCGGGACAGCAAGAGACCCAGTACTTC. Its protein product is CAISPGQQETQYF.